Shown below are 8 T cell receptor beta chains from a single sample sequenced in a study of cytomegalovirus exposure and HLA in healthy donors (dated by TCRdb to 2016 to 2017). Libraries were prepared through the immunoSEQ multiplex PCR assay. A mixture of 60 forward primers for TCR Vbeta segments and 13 reverse primers for TCR Jbeta segments was used in the multiplex PCR. TCRdb's version of the immuneACCESS table is confined to in-frame rearrangements and falls short of the full clone set. An unresolved V gene accounts for under half of the shortfall where checked; the remainder is of unknown origin. The sample yields 90,000 to 100,000 clones; about 62% were counted once. The ten largest clonotypes hold roughly 3.9% of the sample. Source material: PBMCs. These receptors came from a man aged 25-45 years in good health and CMV-seronegative.

The chain recombines TRBV9 with TRBJ2-2; 7 bases map to TRBD1. The CDR3 sequence is 17 residues long. The trim removed 2 bases at V and 2 bases at J, leaving 9 bases unmatched. The germline CDR1 and CDR2 sequences are SGDLS and YYNGEE. CDR3 DNA: TGTGCCAGCAGCGTGGGACCCGGGACAGCCAACACCGGGGAGCTGTTTTTT. Translation gives CASSVGPGTANTGELFF.

V and J are TRBV4-1 and TRBJ1-4; D call uncertain. V was shortened by 4 bases and J by 4 bases, with 13 bases between the two germline ends. Looked up from germline, CDR1 is MGHRA and CDR2 is YSYEKL. This CDR3 has 15 residues. CDR3 in amino acids: CASSRGPLGNEKLFF. Written as DNA, the CDR3 is TGCGCCAGCAGCCGAGGGCCTCTCGGTAATGAAAAACTGTTTTTT.

V gene TRBV4-1 combines with J gene TRBJ1-1; 7 bases line up with TRBD1. Trimming cost V 3 bases and J 6 bases; bases outside gene matches: 10. The CDR3 extends over 15 amino acids. CDR1 and CDR2 (germline): MGHRA, YSYEKL. CDR3 amino acids: CASSHPDRVDPEAFF. The DNA for the CDR3 is TGCGCCAGCAGCCACCCCGACAGGGTAGACCCTGAAGCTTTCTTT.

This clone has more than one count but fewer than ten. The CDR3 is CAIGETGFGLEKLFF. The CDR3 DNA reads TGTGCCATCGGGGAGACAGGTTTCGGTTTAGAAAAACTGTTTTTT. The chain is built from TRBV10-3 and TRBJ1-4; D possibly corresponds to TRBD1 (6 bases). V gave up 8 bases and J gave up 8 bases, with 21 bases separating them. Germline assignment: CDR1 ENHRY and CDR2 SYGVKD. This CDR3 spans 15 amino acids.

The chain combines TRBV30 with TRBJ2-7; possibly TRBD2 for D (6 bases). The CDR3 covers 17 residues. V lost 0 bases and J 3 bases, leaving 21 bases between the germline ends. Germline CDR1 GTSNPN, CDR2 SVGIG (reference sequence). CDR3 in amino acids: CAWSVLGRELTRYEQYF. The DNA for the CDR3 is TGTGCCTGGAGTGTATTGGGTCGGGAGCTAACTCGCTACGAGCAGTACTTC.

The chain has TRBV2 and TRBJ1-2; D gene unclear. V gave up 3 bases and J gave up 2 bases, with 7 bases separating them. CDR1 and CDR2 from the germline V gene are SNHLY and FYNNEI. The CDR3 is made up of 13 amino acids. CDR3 residues: CASSEAANYGYTF. The CDR3, as DNA: TGTGCCAGCAGTGAGGCGGCCAACTATGGCTACACCTTC. The whole variable domain, filled in from reference TRBV2 and TRBJ1-2, reads EPEVTQTPSHQVTQMGQEVILRCVPISNHLYFYWYRQILGQKVEFLVSFYNNEISEKSEIFDDQFSVERPDGSNFTLKIRSTKLEDSAMYFCASSEAANYGYTFGSGTRLTVV.

The genes are TRBV2 and TRBJ1-5; tentatively, D is TRBD1 (6 bases). Trimming cost V 3 bases and J 6 bases, with 18 bases left between them. The CDR3 covers 16 residues. Germline CDR1 SNHLY, CDR2 FYNNEI. CDR3 sequence: CASSDFGGRSGQPQHF. CDR3 nucleotides: TGTGCCAGCAGTGACTTCGGGGGGCGCAGTGGTCAGCCCCAGCATTTT.

V and J are TRBV7-2 and TRBJ1-5; D not certain. The CDR3 length is 12 residues. The ends were cut back, 4 bases at V and 3 bases at J, with 4 bases in the middle. The germline CDR1 and CDR2 sequences are SGHTA and FQGNSA. CDR3 in DNA: TGTGCCAGCAGCTCCTACAATCAGCCCCAGCATTTT. This encodes CASSSYNQPQHF.